This TCR beta chain was documented in a study of shared clonotypes between healthy human individuals. The CDR3 extends over 16 amino acids. V trimming: 4 bases; J trimming: 4 bases; junction bases outside the gene matches: 10. Germline V gives CDR1 SGHDN, CDR2 FVKESK. Produced via immunoSEQ multiplex PCR; TCRdb's table is partial and in-frame only. The repertoire holds 2,500,000 or so clones, with approximately 93% as singletons. Findings of the study overall: Incompleteness in sorted-subset sequencing, despite large depth, was shown by rarefaction.

Concerning this clone: Its antigen is unidentified.

V gene TRBV14 combines with J gene TRBJ2-3, with TRBD2 matching over 8 bases. Sequencing was done on a sample of naive CD4+ T cells from PBMCs. Subset in this sample: CD45RA+ positively selected. The sequence came from a young man in good health. Some clones in this sample may be carry-over from other donors' samples. The CDR3 sequence is CASSPFPSGQSDTQYF. The CDR3 region has the DNA TGTGCCAGCAGCCCGTTTCCTAGCGGGCAATCAGATACGCAGTATTTT. The entire variable domain, with the rest obtained from reference TRBV14 and TRBJ2-3, is as follows: EAGVTQFPSHSVIEKGQTVTLRCDPISGHDNLYWYRRVMGKEIKFLLHFVKESKQDESGMPNNRFLAERTGGTYSTLKVQPAELEDSGVYFCASSPFPSGQSDTQYFGPGTRLTVL.